This note documents a single TCR beta chain sequence. These data come from a study of PD-1 blockade in mismatch repair-deficient tumors. Data came from immunoSEQ multiplex PCR; TCRdb stores just in-frame clones and leaves some out. The data hold approximately 51,000 clones, with roughly 80% observed a single time. Every patient had mismatch repair deficiency by PCR or immunohistochemistry. The CDR3 loop spans 15 amino acids. V trimming: 0 bases; J trimming: 6 bases; junction bases outside the gene matches: 5. Germline CDR1 reads SQVTM; CDR2 reads ANQGSEA. This TCR was sampled from an adult with mismatch repair-deficient cancer. The sequences come from peripheral blood, collected about 20 weeks after starting pembrolizumab. The chain is built from TRBV29-1 and TRBJ2-2; the match to TRBD1 covers 9 bases. Written as DNA, the CDR3 is TGCAGCGTTGAAGACCGGGACAGGGAAGCCGGGGAGCTGTTTTTT. Its translation: CSVEDRDREAGELFF.